This T cell receptor (beta chain) was documented in a study of T cells after yellow fever vaccination. Study observations and caveats: After the booster, around 95% of CD4 and 75% to 90% of CD8 primary-response clones were re-detected.

About this clonotype: Its antigen remains unidentified. A read error may account for a junction end that differs from germline.

Via MiXCR, TCRdb re-called the 5' RACE reads, giving one row per CDR3 protein. The table shows some 340,000 distinct CDR3 sequences, with around a tenth occurring only once. The CDR3 contains 12 residues. Germline CDR1 reads SGHTA; CDR2 reads FQGNSA. The TCR was taken from a man younger than 30 who received the YFV17D yellow fever vaccine. V usage is TRBV7-2 and J usage is TRBJ2-3, with D unresolved. This specimen consisted of CD4+ T cells sorted from PBMCs, obtained 45 days after the yellow fever booster vaccination. DNA for the CDR3: TGTGACAGCAGCTATTTTAAAAATACGCAGTATTTT. This gives the protein CDSSYFKNTQYF. The variable domain in full, with the rest retrieved from reference TRBV7-2 and TRBJ2-3, is GAGVSQSPSNKVTEKGKDVELRCDPISGHTALYWYRQSLGQGLEFLIYFQGNSAPDKSGLPSDRFSAERTGGSVSTLTIQRTQQEDSAVYLCDSSYFKNTQYFGPGTRLTVL.